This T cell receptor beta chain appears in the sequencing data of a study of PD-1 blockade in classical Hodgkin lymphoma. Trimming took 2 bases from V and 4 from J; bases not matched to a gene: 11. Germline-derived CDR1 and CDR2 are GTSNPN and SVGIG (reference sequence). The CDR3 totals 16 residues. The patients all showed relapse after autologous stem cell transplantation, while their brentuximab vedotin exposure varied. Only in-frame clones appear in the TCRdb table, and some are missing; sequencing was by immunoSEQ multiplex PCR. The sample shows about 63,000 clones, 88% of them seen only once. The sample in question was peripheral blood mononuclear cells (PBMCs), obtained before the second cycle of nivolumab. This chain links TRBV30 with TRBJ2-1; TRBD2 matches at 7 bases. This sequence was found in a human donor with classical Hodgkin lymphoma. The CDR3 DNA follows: TGTGCCTGGAGTCAACAGCGGGGAGCTATTTACAATGAGCAGTTCTTC. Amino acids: CAWSQQRGAIYNEQFF.